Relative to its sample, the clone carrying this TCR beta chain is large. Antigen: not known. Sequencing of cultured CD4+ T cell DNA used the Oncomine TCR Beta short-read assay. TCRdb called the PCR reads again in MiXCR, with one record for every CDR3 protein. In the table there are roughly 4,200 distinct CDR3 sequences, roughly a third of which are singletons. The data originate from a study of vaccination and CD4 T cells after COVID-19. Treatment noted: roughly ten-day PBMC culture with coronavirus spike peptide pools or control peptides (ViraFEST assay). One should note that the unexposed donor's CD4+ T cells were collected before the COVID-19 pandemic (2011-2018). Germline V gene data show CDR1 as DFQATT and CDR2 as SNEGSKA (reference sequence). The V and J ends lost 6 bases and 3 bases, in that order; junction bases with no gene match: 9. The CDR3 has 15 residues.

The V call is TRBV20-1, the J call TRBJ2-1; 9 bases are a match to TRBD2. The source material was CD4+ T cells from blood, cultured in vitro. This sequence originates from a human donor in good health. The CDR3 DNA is TGCAGTGCGGGGGAGGGAGCGGGGGGCTACAATGAGCAGTTCTTC. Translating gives CSAGEGAGGYNEQFF.